A few counts support the clone carrying this TCR beta chain. The antigen is not known. These data originate in a study of early T cells in non-severe SARS-CoV-2 infection. Study summary: The authors sequenced bulk RNA from unsorted whole blood, leaving chains unpaired.

Researchers attached unique molecular identifiers to individual cDNA molecules. MiXCR, applied by TCRdb to the 5' RACE reads, yields one record per CDR3 protein. The table includes over 50,000 distinct CDR3 sequences, 10% to 11% detected once. Between the trimmed V and J ends, which lost 6 bases and 4 bases, there was a span of 16 bases. CDR3 length equals 14 residues. The V gene's germline CDR1 is LGHDT and CDR2 YNNKEL (reference sequence). Study-wide results and limits: VDJdb matching skewed toward anti-spike CD8 responses, missing private and CD4 specificities.

The source of this sequence is an adult who was a healthcare worker with PCR-confirmed SARS-CoV-2 infection or an uninfected control (not recorded which). The sample comprised whole blood. The chain recombines TRBV3-1 with TRBJ2-7; D may be TRBD1 or TRBD2 (6 bases each). CDR3 region: CASRGHGGGYEQYF. CDR3 nucleotide sequence: TGTGCCAGCAGGGGCCACGGGGGCGGTTACGAGCAGTACTTC.